The clone carrying this T cell receptor beta chain was seen a single time. Antigen unknown. Cells were stimulated with CMV-infected fibroblast lysates at around 9.1 ug/mL. Responding CD4+ T cells were sorted by upregulation of both CD40 ligand and CD69. These data come from a study of persistence of HIV-infected CD4 T cells. Sequencing used immunoSEQ version 4 in survey mode. Here immunoSEQ multiplex PCR was the method, and the copy in TCRdb shows in-frame clones only, minus some. Here the sample spans 5,500 to 8,500 clones, roughly 83% being singletons. V dropped 4 bases and J dropped 1 base, with 10 bases sitting between them. This CDR3 contains 14 residues. The germline V gene has CDR1 SGHTA and CDR2 FQGNSA.

The J gene is TRBJ2-5, the V gene TRBV7-2; TRBD2 might be the D (6 bases). Specimen: CD4+ T cells sorted from PBMCs after approximately 19-hour stimulation, collected from a patient who received antiretroviral therapy. This receptor was identified in an adult woman with HIV who was CMV-seropositive. CDR3 in amino acids: CASSSGLIQETQYF. The CDR3 region has the DNA TGTGCCAGCAGCTCGGGACTGATCCAAGAGACCCAGTACTTC.